The clone carrying this T cell receptor beta chain came up a few times. Its specificity is unknown. This record belongs to a study of identical twins. Findings and caveats of the study: Memory repertoires showed no such pattern, whereas abundant cord blood beta clonotypes carried fewer insertions.

Healthy Caucasians were all of the donors. TCRdb recomputed calls from the 5' RACE reads with MiXCR, one row per CDR3 protein. This table holds about 490,000 distinct CDR3 sequences, 15% found once. These data were also reused for a study on yellow fever vaccine responses in identical twins. As that study records: Reportedly, twins' vaccine T cell responses looked partly convergent and partly personalized.

The TCR was taken from a woman between 18 and 29 years old in good health. The sample was CD4+ T cells sorted from blood.

The CDR3 DNA reads TGTGCCACCAGCAATCGGGGACTTGGAAACAATGAGCAGTTCTTC. It encodes CATSNRGLGNNEQFF. The rearrangement joins TRBV15 to TRBJ2-1, with D maybe TRBD2 (6 bases). Germline lookup yields CDR1 LNHNV and CDR2 YYDKDF (reference sequence). V lost 4 bases, J lost 5 bases, and 15 bases lay in between. CDR3 length equals 15 residues.